The 23 T cell receptor beta chains in this list originate from one sample, sequenced in a study of T cell responses to AZD1222 COVID-19 vaccine. The method was immunoSEQ multiplex PCR; TCRdb's version includes in-frame clones alone and lacks a portion of them. The sample records roughly 150,000 clones, roughly 90% being singletons. The input for sequencing was peripheral blood, taken on day 0 of AZD1222 vaccination. These receptors originate from an adult in good health.

Details on this clone: At one of its ends the junction is not consistent with the germline gene, which may arise from a read error. The rearrangement joins TRBV2 to TRBJ2-1; tentatively, D is TRBD2 (7 bases). The germline V gene encodes CDR1 SNHLY and CDR2 FYNNEI. This CDR3 comprises 12 residues. This chain's CDR3 is CASSERGGSRLF. The DNA of the CDR3 is TGTGCCAGCAGTGAGAGGGGGGGATCTCGGCTCTTC.

The gene calls are TRBV4-2 and TRBJ1-6; possibly TRBD1 for D (5 bases). V was pared by 0 bases and J by 14 bases, with 11 bases between. Germline assignment: CDR1 LGHNA and CDR2 YNFKEQ. This CDR3 is built from 13 residues. The CDR3 sequence is CASSQDSGLSLHF. In DNA, the CDR3 is TGTGCCAGCAGCCAAGATTCGGGGCTCTCCCTCCACTTT.

In this sample, this clone turned up once. This sequence joins TRBV13 and TRBJ2-3; 11 bases align to TRBD2. The CDR3 runs 17 residues. Germline V gene lookup returns CDR1 PRHDT and CDR2 FYEKMQ (reference sequence). After removal of 6 bases from V and 0 bases from J, the junction contained 8 bases not matched to a gene. The CDR3 coding sequence is TGTGCCAGCAGTATCCTGACTAGCGGGGTGAGCACAGATACGCAGTATTTT. Its protein is CASSILTSGVSTDTQYF.

J is TRBJ1-2 and V is TRBV30; 7 bases fit TRBD1. J gave up 4 bases and V 5 bases, and 13 bases lay outside the gene matches. Germline assignment: CDR1 GTSNPN and CDR2 SVGIG (reference sequence). This CDR3 comprises 15 residues. This chain's CDR3 is CAWGGVGGFSYGYTF. Written as DNA, the CDR3 is TGTGCCTGGGGGGGAGTAGGGGGCTTCTCCTATGGCTACACCTTC.

This chain links TRBV11-2 with TRBJ2-5; 9 positions match TRBD1. This CDR3 region has 15 residues. CDR1 and CDR2 from the germline V gene are SGHAT and FQNNGV. Trimming cost V 1 base and J 2 bases; bases outside gene matches: 2. CDR3 loop: CASSLGDRGQETQYF. The CDR3 DNA reads TGTGCCAGCAGCTTAGGAGACAGGGGGCAAGAGACCCAGTACTTC.

J is TRBJ2-7 and V is TRBV5-4; tentative D call: TRBD1 (7 bases). Germline V gene lookup returns CDR1 SGHNT and CDR2 YYREEE (reference sequence). This CDR3 region has 14 residues. The V gene lost 4 bases and the J gene lost 5 bases, with 16 bases spanning the gap. This chain's CDR3 is CASSRTRGDDEQYF. DNA of the CDR3: TGTGCCAGCAGCCGCACCAGGGGGGATGACGAGCAGTACTTC.

V gene TRBV27 combines with J gene TRBJ2-7; maybe TRBD1 (6 bases). There are 15 residues in the CDR3. CDR1 is MNHEY and CDR2 is SMNVEV in the germline V gene (reference sequence). V was shortened by 6 bases and J by 3 bases, with 18 bases between the two germline ends. The CDR3 protein is CASRTGIGSIYEQYF. The DNA for the CDR3 is TGTGCCAGCAGGACAGGAATTGGCTCCATCTACGAGCAGTACTTC.

This chain connects TRBV20-1 to TRBJ2-7; D might be TRBD1 (6 bases). Germline CDR1 DFQATT, CDR2 SNEGSKA (reference sequence). This CDR3 has 11 residues. V lost 4 bases, J lost 6 bases, and 10 bases lay in between. This chain's CDR3 is CSANRDTEQYF. In DNA form, the CDR3 reads TGCAGTGCTAACAGGGACACCGAGCAGTACTTC.

This chain uses TRBV18 with TRBJ1-1; D is perhaps TRBD1 (5 bases). Germline CDR1 and CDR2: KGHSH and LQKENI. The germline V and J ends were trimmed by 3 bases and 1 base, with 9 bases remaining between them. The CDR3 totals 14 residues. The DNA of the CDR3 is TGTGCCAGCTCACCCGGACACAGGAACACTGAAGCTTTCTTT. Translated, it gives CASSPGHRNTEAFF.

The J gene is TRBJ2-7, the V gene TRBV3-1 (or the pseudogene TRBV3-2); 9 bases agree with TRBD1. The CDR3 spans 15 residues. Germline V gene lookup returns CDR1 LGHDT and CDR2 YNNKEL (reference sequence). V shed 4 bases and J 2 bases; nucleotides not matched to a gene: 6. This CDR3 is CASSPRDRVAYEQYF. As DNA, the CDR3 is TGTGCCAGCAGCCCTAGGGACAGGGTGGCCTACGAGCAGTACTTC.

This chain joins TRBV2 and TRBJ1-1, with 10 bases identical to TRBD1. This CDR3 contains 14 residues. With V trimmed by 2 bases and J by 4 bases, 1 base remained unmatched. CDR1 is SNHLY and CDR2 is FYNNEI in the germline V gene. The CDR3 sequence: CASSERTGGTEAFF. CDR3 in DNA: TGTGCCAGCAGTGAAAGGACAGGGGGCACTGAAGCTTTCTTT.

The chain joins TRBV7-9 to TRBJ2-7; 8 positions match TRBD2. The CDR3 is 15 residues long. V shed 5 bases and J 4 bases; nucleotides not matched to a gene: 10. The germline gives CDR1 SEHNR, CDR2 FQNEAQ (reference sequence). The CDR3 spells CASSPGRREDYEQYF. The CDR3 nucleotides read TGTGCCAGCAGCCCGGGTCGGCGGGAGGATTACGAGCAGTACTTC.

This clone occurred once. V usage is TRBV7-9 and J usage is TRBJ1-4, with D perhaps TRBD1 (5 bases). Trimming took off 6 bases at V and 8 bases at J, with 19 bases between the two ends. CDR3 length: 15 residues. Germline CDR1 and CDR2: SEHNR and FQNEAQ (reference sequence). CDR3 DNA: TGTGCCAGCAGTAGATCCGGGACGGGGAGGGAAAAACTGTTTTTT. Residues: CASSRSGTGREKLFF.

This chain joins TRBV18 and TRBJ1-1; tentatively, D is TRBD1 (5 bases). The V gene's germline CDR1 is KGHSH and CDR2 LQKENI. V dropped 5 bases and J dropped 0 bases, with 13 bases sitting between them. There are 15 residues in the CDR3. The CDR3 loop reads CASSGQGNVNTEAFF. In DNA form, the CDR3 reads TGTGCCAGCTCAGGGCAGGGCAACGTGAACACTGAAGCTTTCTTT.

The CDR3 DNA reads as TGTGCCAGCAGCCAAGATCTATGGGGCCGCGGCACCGGGGAGCTGTTTTTT. Its translation is CASSQDLWGRGTGELFF. The rearrangement links TRBV3-1 (or the pseudogene TRBV3-2) to TRBJ2-2, with D perhaps TRBD1 (5 bases). The germline CDR1 and CDR2 sequences are LGHDT and YNNKEL (reference sequence). V lost 0 bases and J lost 4, with 15 bases in between. The CDR3 spans 17 residues.

This chain links TRBV6-2 or TRBV6-3 with TRBJ2-7, with unresolved D. The CDR3 sequence is 16 residues long. Germline V lookup: CDR1 MNHEY, CDR2 SVGEGT. V dropped 0 bases and J dropped 4 bases, with 16 bases sitting between them. CDR3 nucleotides: TGTGCCAGCAGTTACTCAAGAGACACCTACGAATACGAGCAGTACTTC. It specifies CASSYSRDTYEYEQYF.

The rearrangement joins TRBV5-1 to TRBJ1-6, with 12 bases lining up with TRBD1. With V trimmed by 3 bases and J by 6 bases, 13 bases remained unmatched. Germline assignment: CDR1 SGHRS and CDR2 YFSETQ. This CDR3 is built from 19 residues. CDR3 in amino acids: CASSSAGTGGAGGNSPLHF. In DNA form, the CDR3 reads TGCGCCAGCAGCTCTGCCGGGACAGGGGGCGCGGGGGGTAATTCACCCCTCCACTTT.

The chain carries TRBV2 and TRBJ1-2; 7 bases align to TRBD1. Germline values: CDR1 SNHLY, CDR2 FYNNEI. Trimming removed 8 bases from V and 4 bases from J; junction bases left unmatched: 10. CDR3 length: 14 residues. The CDR3: CASGDRDRSYGYTF. In DNA, the CDR3 is TGTGCCAGCGGAGACAGGGACCGGTCCTATGGCTACACCTTC.

This sequence joins TRBV25-1 and TRBJ2-1; 16 bases match TRBD2. Germline V gene lookup returns CDR1 MGHDK and CDR2 SYGVNS. The CDR3 runs to 17 residues. V shed 2 bases, J shed 9 bases, and the junction held 7 bases outside the gene matches. In DNA form, the CDR3 reads TGTGCCAGCAGTGAAGAAGGGACTAGCGGGGGGGCCGGTGAGCAGTTCTTC. It specifies CASSEEGTSGGAGEQFF.

The chain has TRBV3-1 (or the pseudogene TRBV3-2) and TRBJ2-7, with D unclear. CDR3 length equals 17 residues. Trimming shortened V by 0 bases and J by 2 bases, and 17 bases separated the two germline ends. Per germline, CDR1 LGHDT and CDR2 YNNKEL (reference sequence). CDR3 in amino acids: CASSQDRTGPLTYEQYF. The DNA for the CDR3 is TGTGCCAGCAGCCAAGATCGTACCGGTCCCCTTACCTACGAGCAGTACTTC.

The V call is TRBV3-1 (or the pseudogene TRBV3-2), the J call TRBJ1-1; D remains ambiguous. The CDR3 totals 16 residues. Looked up from germline, CDR1 is LGHDT and CDR2 is YNNKEL (reference sequence). V lost 4 bases, J lost 1 base, and 16 bases lay in between. As DNA, the CDR3 is TGTGCCAGCAGCCTAAATAATGCCCAGGCGAACACTGAAGCTTTCTTT. Protein product: CASSLNNAQANTEAFF.

A word on this clone: The sample carries other DNA sequences with the same CDR3. CDR3 residues: CAWSGGLAYEQYF. The CDR3, as DNA: TGTGCCTGGAGCGGGGGACTAGCTTACGAGCAGTACTTC. The rearrangement uses TRBV30 and TRBJ2-7; 9 bases are shared with TRBD2. J gave up 4 bases and V 3 bases, and 4 bases lay outside the gene matches. This CDR3 spans 13 amino acids. The germline CDR1 and CDR2 sequences are GTSNPN and SVGIG (reference sequence).

CDR3 region: CASSGAWTGELFF. As DNA, the CDR3 is TGTGCCAGCAGCGGGGCATGGACCGGGGAGCTGTTTTTT. The chain carries TRBV2 and TRBJ2-2; D possibly matches TRBD1 or TRBD2 (5 bases each). Germline V gives CDR1 SNHLY, CDR2 FYNNEI. The ends were cut back, 6 bases at V and 5 bases at J, with 10 bases in the middle. This CDR3 contains 13 residues.